The 31 T cell receptor beta chains below all came from one sample that was sequenced in a study of blood T cell repertoires in COVID-19. TCRdb keeps only in-frame clones here, not all; method: immunoSEQ multiplex PCR. Of 150,000 or so clones in the sample, roughly 90% are singletons; the top ten hold approximately 1.3%. The sample was PBMCs or T cells enriched from blood (not recorded which). The receptors originated from a young woman with acute COVID-19.

The CDR3 loop is CASSLGQGRYGYTF. CDR3 DNA sequence: TGTGCCAGCAGTTTAGGACAGGGCCGGTATGGCTACACCTTC. V is TRBV28 and J is TRBJ1-2, with 8 bases lining up with TRBD1. The CDR3 runs 14 residues. Per germline, CDR1 MDHEN and CDR2 SYDVKM. V gave up 2 bases and J gave up 5 bases; unmatched junction bases: 4.

This clone was seen a few times. This sequence joins TRBV2 and TRBJ1-5; 9 bases agree with TRBD1. With 3 bases clipped from V and 6 bases from J, the junction kept 6 bases outside the gene matches. Germline CDR1 and CDR2: SNHLY and FYNNEI. The CDR3 is 15 residues long. The CDR3 reads CASSEGQGVGQPQHF. In DNA, the CDR3 is TGTGCCAGCAGTGAGGGACAGGGAGTTGGTCAGCCCCAGCATTTT.

The chain employs TRBV10-3 and TRBJ1-6; D perhaps matches TRBD1 (6 bases). Germline V gives CDR1 ENHRY, CDR2 SYGVKD. The CDR3 length is 15 residues. The germline V and J ends were trimmed by 9 bases and 5 bases, with 17 bases remaining between them. The CDR3 bases are TGTGCCATGAAAAAGGGGGATCGGGATAATTCACCCCTCCACTTT. Encoded protein: CAMKKGDRDNSPLHF.

This clone has a single count. The J gene is TRBJ1-1, the V gene TRBV4-2; TRBD1 aligns across 7 bases. Germline V gene sequence: CDR1 LGHNA, CDR2 YNFKEQ. This CDR3 is 15 amino acids long. Losses at the gene ends were 1 base for V and 4 bases for J; bases not matched to a gene: 6. CDR3 DNA: TGTGCCAGCAGCCAAGGACAGGGATTGGGCACTGAAGCTTTCTTT. Translated: CASSQGQGLGTEAFF.

The chain uses TRBV5-1 and TRBJ2-7; 12 bases agree with TRBD2. CDR3 length: 16 amino acids. Germline CDR1 is SGHRS and CDR2 is YFSETQ. J gave up 4 bases and V 4 bases, and 9 bases lay outside the gene matches. CDR3 amino acids: CASSQQTSGSRYEQYF. The CDR3 DNA is TGCGCCAGCAGCCAACAGACTAGCGGGAGTAGGTACGAGCAGTACTTC. The full variable domain, rest sourced from reference TRBV5-1 and TRBJ2-7, is KAGVTQTPRYLIKTRGQQVTLSCSPISGHRSVSWYQQTPGQGLQFLFEYFSETQRNKGNFPGRFSGRQFSNSRSEMNVSTLELGDSALYLCASSQQTSGSRYEQYFGPGTRLTVT.

This clone was seen a few times. The chain recombines TRBV13 with TRBJ1-2, with 7 bases lining up with TRBD1. Germline-derived CDR1 and CDR2 are PRHDT and FYEKMQ (reference sequence). This CDR3 is built from 14 residues. The ends lost 5 bases at V and 8 bases at J; junction bases unmatched: 11. The CDR3 sequence: CASSPQLTGTGYTF. As DNA, the CDR3 is TGTGCCAGCAGCCCCCAATTGACAGGGACGGGCTACACCTTC.

This rearrangement joins TRBV5-1 to TRBJ1-5, with D maybe TRBD1 (6 bases). The germline V gene has CDR1 SGHRS and CDR2 YFSETQ. The V gene lost 0 bases and the J gene lost 7 bases, with 11 bases spanning the gap. This CDR3 is built from 14 residues. The CDR3 reads CASSLGGLRQPQHF. The CDR3 DNA sequence: TGCGCCAGCAGCTTGGGGGGGCTTCGGCAGCCCCAGCATTTT.

V is TRBV28 and J is TRBJ2-7, with 10 bases aligning to TRBD1. The germline V gene encodes CDR1 MDHEN and CDR2 SYDVKM. The CDR3 length is 15 residues. V was clipped by 8 bases and J by 2 bases; unmatched bases: 9. In nucleotides, the CDR3 is TGTGCCAGCGGCGGGACAGGGGCCCGAACCTACGAGCAGTACTTC. Translating it yields CASGGTGARTYEQYF.

V usage is TRBV5-1 and J usage is TRBJ2-7, with TRBD2 matching 11 bases. Germline V gene lookup returns CDR1 SGHRS and CDR2 YFSETQ. Unmatched junction bases numbered 4, after V lost 0 bases and J lost 2 bases. The CDR3 spans 16 residues. The DNA for the CDR3 is TGCGCCAGCAGCTTGGCTGGGACTAGCGGAACCTACGAGCAGTACTTC. Protein sequence: CASSLAGTSGTYEQYF.

V gene TRBV11-3 combines with J gene TRBJ2-3, with TRBD2 matching 15 bases. There are 16 residues in the CDR3. J lost 2 bases, V lost 5 bases, and 2 bases had no gene match. Looked up from germline, CDR1 is SGHNT and CDR2 is YENEEA. CDR3 in amino acids: CASSRTSGRATDTQYF. CDR3 sequence (DNA): TGTGCCAGCAGCCGGACTAGCGGGAGGGCCACAGATACGCAGTATTTT.

The genes are TRBV12-5 and TRBJ1-1, with 10 nucleotides matching TRBD1. V trimming: 7 bases; J trimming: 5 bases; junction bases outside the gene matches: 13. Germline V gene sequence: CDR1 LGHNT, CDR2 FRNRAP. The CDR3 runs to 16 residues. CDR3 in DNA: TGTGCTAGTGCTCAACTCGTGGACAGGGGGAGAACTGAAGCTTTCTTT. Residues: CASAQLVDRGRTEAFF. The variable domain in full, with the rest retrieved from reference TRBV12-5 and TRBJ1-1, is DARVTQTPRHKVTEMGQEVTMRCQPILGHNTVFWYRQTMMQGLELLAYFRNRAPLDDSGMPKDRFSAEMPDATLATLKIQPSEPRDSAVYFCASAQLVDRGRTEAFFGQGTRLTVV.

The gene calls are TRBV30 and TRBJ2-4; a possible D gene is TRBD2 (6 bases). The germline V gene encodes CDR1 GTSNPN and CDR2 SVGIG (reference sequence). CDR3 size: 14 residues. Trimming pared 2 bases from V and 3 bases from J, leaving 11 bases between. The CDR3: CAWSFGGDKNIQYF. The DNA for the CDR3 is TGTGCCTGGAGTTTTGGAGGGGACAAAAACATTCAGTACTTC. Full variable domain (rest looked up from reference TRBV30 and TRBJ2-4): SQTIHQWPATLVQPVGSPLSLECTVEGTSNPNLYWYRQAAGRGLQLLFYSVGIGQISSEVPQNLSASRPQDRQFILSSKKLLLSDSGFYLCAWSFGGDKNIQYFGAGTRLSVL.

J is TRBJ2-1 and V is TRBV7-2; weak D call: TRBD1 (5 bases). This CDR3 is built from 15 residues. Trimming left V 5 bases short and J 3 bases short, with 14 bases between. Germline-derived CDR1 and CDR2 are SGHTA and FQGNSA. CDR3 amino acids: CASSPRSRDYNEQFF. The CDR3 DNA reads TGTGCCAGCAGCCCACGGTCCAGGGACTACAATGAGCAGTTCTTC.

The V gene is TRBV7-9, the J gene TRBJ1-4, with D perhaps TRBD1 (6 bases). The V gene lost 5 bases and the J gene lost 8 bases, with 15 bases spanning the gap. This CDR3 contains 14 residues. Germline loops: CDR1 SEHNR, CDR2 FQNEAQ (reference sequence). This CDR3 reads CASSPGGRGEKLFF. DNA for the CDR3: TGTGCCAGCAGCCCCGGGGGGCGAGGAGAAAAACTGTTTTTT.

For this clone: This same CDR3 is encoded by further DNA sequences in the sample. V and J are TRBV7-2 and TRBJ1-1, with unresolved D. The V end was cut by 3 bases, the J end by 1 base, with 6 bases between. This CDR3 contains 13 residues. Germline V gene sequence: CDR1 SGHTA, CDR2 FQGNSA. In nucleotides, the CDR3 is TGTGCCAGCAGCTTTGCAGAGAACACTGAAGCTTTCTTT. Its translation is CASSFAENTEAFF.

The rearrangement uses TRBV24-1 and TRBJ2-1, with TRBD1 identical over 7 bases. This CDR3 is 13 amino acids long. The ends lost 8 bases at V and 2 bases at J; junction bases unmatched: 2. Germline CDR1 KGHDR, CDR2 SFDVKD. The CDR3 DNA is TGTGCCACCAAAGGGACAGCCTACAATGAGCAGTTCTTC. Translation: CATKGTAYNEQFF.

The rearrangement uses TRBV5-1 and TRBJ2-7; TRBD1 is a possible D gene (6 bases). The CDR3 is 14 amino acids. Trimming stripped 2 bases from V and 4 bases from J, with 13 bases between. Germline V lookup: CDR1 SGHRS, CDR2 YFSETQ. The CDR3 region has the DNA TGCGCCAGCAGCTTCGACAGGACGAAATACGAGCAGTACTTC. Translated: CASSFDRTKYEQYF. The entire variable domain, with the rest obtained from reference TRBV5-1 and TRBJ2-7, is as follows: KAGVTQTPRYLIKTRGQQVTLSCSPISGHRSVSWYQQTPGQGLQFLFEYFSETQRNKGNFPGRFSGRQFSNSRSEMNVSTLELGDSALYLCASSFDRTKYEQYFGPGTRLTVT.

V usage is TRBV6-5 and J usage is TRBJ2-2, with 8 bases lining up with TRBD2. V lost 8 bases and J lost 5; bases outside the gene matches: 10. CDR1 is MNHEY, CDR2 SVGAGI, per germline. CDR3 length: 15 residues. The CDR3 loop reads CASSMRPSGTGELFF. The CDR3 bases are TGTGCCAGCTCCATGCGGCCTAGCGGGACCGGGGAGCTGTTTTTT.

This chain connects TRBV18 to TRBJ1-6; weak D call: TRBD1 (5 bases). Germline lookup yields CDR1 KGHSH and CDR2 LQKENI. Trimming stripped 2 bases from V and 10 bases from J, with 12 bases between. The CDR3 contains 14 residues. CDR3 in DNA: TGTGCCAGCTCACCAGAAGGTCAGGGATCACCCCTCCACTTT. Encoded protein: CASSPEGQGSPLHF.

The rearrangement links TRBV27 to TRBJ1-6; a weak D match, TRBD1 (6 bases). CDR3 length: 16 residues. V gave up 5 bases and J gave up 0 bases, with 11 bases separating them. Germline CDR1 and CDR2: MNHEY and SMNVEV (reference sequence). The CDR3 reads CASSPTGSSYNSPLHF. The CDR3 DNA sequence: TGTGCCAGCAGTCCCACAGGGAGCTCCTATAATTCACCCCTCCACTTT.

The chain uses TRBV18 and TRBJ1-1; unclear D gene. CDR1 KGHSH and CDR2 LQKENI come from the germline V gene. This CDR3 contains 16 residues. Trimming took off 4 bases at V and 4 bases at J, with 19 bases between the two ends. CDR3 nucleotide sequence: TGTGCCAGCTCACAGATCGGACCCGGACTGGGCACTGAAGCTTTCTTT. It is translated as CASSQIGPGLGTEAFF. The whole variable domain, remainder taken from reference TRBV18 and TRBJ1-1, is NAGVMQNPRHLVRRRGQEARLRCSPMKGHSHVYWYRQLPEEGLKFMVYLQKENIIDESGMPKERFSAEFPKEGPSILRIQQVVRGDSAAYFCASSQIGPGLGTEAFFGQGTRLTVV.

The V gene is TRBV11-2, the J gene TRBJ2-5; D gene uncertain. Germline CDR1 reads SGHAT; CDR2 reads FQNNGV. This CDR3 is built from 13 residues. Trimming removed 0 bases from V and 2 bases from J, with 4 bases in between. The CDR3 bases are TGTGCCAGCAGCTTAGACAGGCAAGAGACCCAGTACTTC. Translating it yields CASSLDRQETQYF.

This clone has a single count. The V call is TRBV13, the J call TRBJ2-1; 15 nucleotides agree with TRBD2. Germline assignment: CDR1 PRHDT and CDR2 FYEKMQ (reference sequence). The CDR3 consists of 16 residues. V gave up 5 bases and J gave up 8 bases; unmatched junction bases: 7. CDR3 protein: CASSRTSGRVWDEQFF. The CDR3 nucleotides are TGTGCCAGCAGCAGGACTAGCGGGAGGGTTTGGGATGAGCAGTTCTTC.

The chain employs TRBV5-6 and TRBJ2-3, with D hard to call. CDR1 is SGHDT, CDR2 YYEEEE, per germline. The CDR3 is 14 residues long. Trimming cost V 2 bases and J 2 bases, with 9 bases left between them. The DNA for the CDR3 is TGTGCCAGCAGCTTTGCAGTGGTCACAGATACGCAGTATTTT. Protein product: CASSFAVVTDTQYF.

The chain is built from TRBV9 and TRBJ1-3, with a possible D match to TRBD1 (6 bases). From germline, CDR1 is SGDLS and CDR2 YYNGEE. The ends were cut back, 1 base at V and 0 bases at J, with 8 bases in the middle. This CDR3 is built from 15 residues. The CDR3 region has the DNA TGTGCCAGCAGCGTAACAGGGAGCTCTGGAAACACCATATATTTT. This gives the protein CASSVTGSSGNTIYF.

The chain employs TRBV10-3 and TRBJ1-1; D is undetermined. CDR1 and CDR2 from the germline V gene are ENHRY and SYGVKD. Deletions cut 3 bases from V and 1 base from J, with 6 bases between. The CDR3 spans 13 residues. The CDR3 bases are TGTGCCATCAGTGAAGTGGCGAACACTGAAGCTTTCTTT. This translates into CAISEVANTEAFF.

The chain has TRBV28 and TRBJ1-3, with 8 bases aligning to TRBD1. Germline CDR1 is MDHEN and CDR2 is SYDVKM. With 5 bases clipped from V and 0 bases from J, the junction kept 3 bases outside the gene matches. The CDR3 runs 15 residues. Here the CDR3 reads CASSGTGFSGNTIYF. The CDR3 bases are TGTGCCAGCAGTGGGACAGGTTTCTCTGGAAACACCATATATTTT.

The CDR3 bases are TGTGCCAGCAGCTCCGGACACCCCGGAGACCAGCCCCAGCATTTT. Its protein is CASSSGHPGDQPQHF. The rearrangement joins TRBV7-9 to TRBJ1-5, with D maybe TRBD1 (5 bases). Germline V gene lookup returns CDR1 SEHNR and CDR2 FQNEAQ (reference sequence). The CDR3 is 15 residues long. V shed 4 bases and J shed 7 bases, with 17 bases lying between them. Complete variable domain (other parts from reference TRBV7-9 and TRBJ1-5): DTGVSQNPRHKITKRGQNVTFRCDPISEHNRLYWYRQTLGQGPEFLTYFQNEAQLEKSRLLSDRFSAERPKGSFSTLEIQRTEQGDSAMYLCASSSGHPGDQPQHFGDGTRLSIL.

The J gene is TRBJ2-1, the V gene TRBV7-2; 12 bases are a match to TRBD2. The junction had 5 bases not matched to a gene; V was cut back by 3 bases and J by 8 bases. The CDR3 has 15 residues. Germline V gene sequence: CDR1 SGHTA, CDR2 FQGNSA. In DNA, the CDR3 is TGTGCCAGCAGCTTTCTAGCGGGAGGGCCGTATGAGCAGTTCTTC. Encoded protein: CASSFLAGGPYEQFF. Full variable domain (remainder filled in from reference TRBV7-2 and TRBJ2-1): GAGVSQSPSNKVTEKGKDVELRCDPISGHTALYWYRQSLGQGLEFLIYFQGNSAPDKSGLPSDRFSAERTGGSVSTLTIQRTQQEDSAVYLCASSFLAGGPYEQFFGPGTRLTVL.

V is TRBV3-1 (or the pseudogene TRBV3-2) and J is TRBJ2-1; 8 bases are shared with TRBD2. Trimming cost V 3 bases and J 5 bases; bases outside gene matches: 6. The CDR3 contains 15 residues. Germline V gene lookup returns CDR1 LGHDT and CDR2 YNNKEL (reference sequence). The CDR3 DNA follows: TGTGCCAGCAGCCATAGACTAGCGAAAGACAATGAGCAGTTCTTC. It yields the protein CASSHRLAKDNEQFF.

The J gene is TRBJ2-3, the V gene TRBV7-3, with D possibly TRBD1 on 6 matching bases. CDR3 size: 17 residues. Germline CDR1 is SGHTA and CDR2 is FQGTGA. The germline V and J ends were trimmed by 2 bases and 2 bases, with 17 bases remaining between them. As DNA, the CDR3 is TGTGCCAGCAGCTTACACAGGGACCCTTTAGACACAGATACGCAGTATTTT. Amino acids: CASSLHRDPLDTDTQYF.